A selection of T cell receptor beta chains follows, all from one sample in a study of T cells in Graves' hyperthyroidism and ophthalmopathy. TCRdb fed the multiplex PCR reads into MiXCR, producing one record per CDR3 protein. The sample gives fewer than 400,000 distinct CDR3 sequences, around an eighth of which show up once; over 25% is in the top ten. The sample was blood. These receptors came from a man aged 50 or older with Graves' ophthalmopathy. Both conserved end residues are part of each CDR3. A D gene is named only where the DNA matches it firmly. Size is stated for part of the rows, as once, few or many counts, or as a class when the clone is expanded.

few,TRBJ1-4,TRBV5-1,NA,CASSLEQKLFF,TGCGCCAGCAGCTTGGAACAAAAACTGTTTTTT
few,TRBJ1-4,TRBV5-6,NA,CASSLLDEKLFF,TGTGCCAGCAGCTTGCTTGATGAAAAACTGTTTTTT
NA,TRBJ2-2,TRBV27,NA,CASSFSRENTGELFF,TGTGCCAGCAGTTTTTCGCGGGAGAACACCGGGGAGCTGTTTTTT
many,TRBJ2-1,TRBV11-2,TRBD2,CASSLDLTSGSYNEQFF,TGTGCCAGCAGCTTAGACCTTACTAGCGGGAGCTACAATGAGCAGTTCTTC
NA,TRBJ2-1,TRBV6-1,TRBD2,CASKRAGGTVGKQFF,TGTGCCAGCAAGCGAGCGGGAGGCACCGTTGGGAAGCAGTTCTTC
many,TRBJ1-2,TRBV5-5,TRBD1,CASRESTGGYGYTF,TGTGCCAGCAGAGAATCGACAGGGGGTTATGGCTACACCTTC
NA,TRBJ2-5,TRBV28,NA,CATSAWQREQETQYF,TGTGCCACCTCCGCGTGGCAAAGGGAACAAGAGACCCAGTACTTC
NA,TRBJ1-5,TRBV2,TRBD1,CASSGDSSNQPQHF,TGTGCCAGCAGTGGGGACAGTAGCAATCAGCCCCAGCATTTT
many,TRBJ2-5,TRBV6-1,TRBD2,CASTLGLAGETQYF,TGTGCCAGCACCCTCGGACTAGCGGGCGAGACCCAGTACTTC
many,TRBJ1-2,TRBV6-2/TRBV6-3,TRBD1,CASLGTVYGYTF,TGTGCCAGCCTTGGGACAGTCTATGGCTACACCTTC
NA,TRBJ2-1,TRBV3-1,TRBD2,CASSPTTHWGTSGSSYNEQFF,TGTGCCAGCAGCCCTACGACCCACTGGGGGACTAGCGGGAGCTCCTACAATGAGCAGTTCTTC
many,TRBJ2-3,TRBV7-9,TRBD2,CASSQSAGVGTDTQYF,TGTGCCAGCAGCCAATCAGCGGGAGTAGGCACAGATACGCAGTATTTT
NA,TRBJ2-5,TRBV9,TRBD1,CASSVDAQGGLLEAQYF,TGTGCCAGCAGCGTAGACGCACAGGGGGGACTGCTTGAAGCCCAGTACTTC
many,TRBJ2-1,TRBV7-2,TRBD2,CASSSGTSGINEQFF,TGTGCCAGCAGCTCCGGGACTAGCGGGATCAATGAGCAGTTCTTC
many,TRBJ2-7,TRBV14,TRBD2,CASSHGGEGRFNEQYF,TGTGCCAGCAGCCACGGCGGGGAGGGCCGTTTTAACGAGCAGTACTTC
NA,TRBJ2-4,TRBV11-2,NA,CASSSRAQGTIQYF,TGTGCCAGCAGCTCCCGAGCCCAGGGGACCATTCAGTACTTC
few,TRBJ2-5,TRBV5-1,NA,CASSLSGNQETQYF,TGCGCCAGCAGCTTGTCTGGGAATCAGGAGACCCAGTACTTC
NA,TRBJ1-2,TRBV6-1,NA,CASSEALGGYTF,TGTGCCAGCAGTGAAGCGCTTGGTGGCTACACCTTC
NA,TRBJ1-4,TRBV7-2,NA,CASSFLFSNEKLFF,TGTGCCAGCAGCTTTTTGTTTAGTAATGAAAAACTGTTTTTT
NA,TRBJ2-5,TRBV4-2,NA,CASSPGSGREETQYF,TGTGCCAGCAGCCCCGGAAGTGGCCGCGAAGAGACCCAGTACTTC
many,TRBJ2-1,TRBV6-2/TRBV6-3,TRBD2,CASVRAGGSNEQFF,TGTGCCAGCGTCAGGGCGGGAGGAAGTAATGAGCAGTTCTTC
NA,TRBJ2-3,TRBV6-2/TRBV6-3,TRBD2,CASSQTTSGSGADTQYF,TGTGCCAGCAGCCAAACGACTAGCGGGAGTGGTGCAGATACGCAGTATTTT
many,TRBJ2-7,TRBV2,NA,CASILAHYEQYF,TGTGCCAGCATACTAGCTCACTACGAGCAGTACTTC
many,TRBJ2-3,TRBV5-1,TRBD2,CASSYSGGRDTQYF,TGCGCCAGCAGTTATAGCGGGGGCCGGGATACGCAGTATTTT
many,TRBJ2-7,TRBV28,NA,CASSYSVTYEQYF,TGTGCCAGCAGTTACAGCGTAACCTACGAGCAGTACTTC
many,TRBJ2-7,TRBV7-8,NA,CASSLRSVYEQYF,TGTGCCAGCAGCTTAAGGTCCGTATACGAGCAGTACTTC
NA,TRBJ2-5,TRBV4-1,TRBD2,CASSQASGKETQYF,TGCGCCAGCAGCCAAGCTAGCGGAAAAGAGACCCAGTACTTC
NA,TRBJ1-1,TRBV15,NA,CATSRGQNTEAFF,TGTGCCACCAGCAGGGGACAGAACACTGAAGCTTTCTTT
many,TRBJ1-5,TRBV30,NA,CAWSVARGVAYSNQPQHF,TGTGCCTGGAGTGTGGCAAGGGGAGTCGCGTATAGCAATCAGCCCCAGCATTTT
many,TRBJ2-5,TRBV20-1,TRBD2,CSAILGLEQETQYF,TGCAGTGCTATCCTGGGACTAGAGCAAGAGACCCAGTACTTC
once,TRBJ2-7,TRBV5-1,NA,CASSLATDLHEQYF,TGCGCCAGCAGCTTGGCGACAGACCTACACGAGCAGTACTTC
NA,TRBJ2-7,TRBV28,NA,CASNIEGDSYEQYF,TGTGCCAGCAACATTGAGGGAGACTCCTACGAGCAGTACTTC
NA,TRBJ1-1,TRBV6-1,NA,CASKQGDTEAFF,TGTGCCAGCAAACAGGGAGACACTGAAGCTTTCTTT
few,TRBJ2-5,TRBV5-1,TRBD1,CASSSVQGEETQYF,TGCGCCAGCAGCTCGGTACAGGGGGAAGAGACCCAGTACTTC
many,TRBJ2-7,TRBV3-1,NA,CASSPIEGQMVEQYF,TGTGCCAGCAGCCCAATCGAGGGGCAAATGGTCGAGCAGTACTTC
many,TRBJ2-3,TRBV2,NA,CASSNALVPDTQYF,TGTGCCAGCAGTAACGCACTAGTCCCCGATACGCAGTATTTT
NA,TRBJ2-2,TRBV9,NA,CASSVAGDTGELFF,TGTGCCAGCAGCGTAGCTGGGGACACCGGGGAGCTGTTTTTT
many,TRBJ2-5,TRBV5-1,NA,CASSLEAEETQYF,TGTGCCAGCAGCTTAGAGGCGGAAGAGACCCAGTACTTC
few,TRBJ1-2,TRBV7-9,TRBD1,CASSARQGGYTF,TGTGCCAGCAGCGCCCGACAGGGGGGCTACACCTTC